The 5 T cell receptor beta chains reported below all come from one sample, sequenced in a study of blood T cell repertoires in COVID-19. Only in-frame clones appear in the TCRdb table, and some are missing; sequencing was by immunoSEQ multiplex PCR. Of around 270,000 clones in the sample, around 85% were seen once. Sequenced input: PBMCs or T cells enriched from blood (not recorded which). Every receptor here comes from a woman younger than 45 who had recovered from COVID-19.

DNA of the CDR3: TGTGCCAGCTCACAACTAGCGGGCTCCTACAATGAGCAGTTCTTC. Translating it yields CASSQLAGSYNEQFF. The chain employs TRBV18 and TRBJ2-1; 9 nucleotides match TRBD2. J gave up 0 bases and V 4 bases, and 1 base lay outside the gene matches. Germline V lookup: CDR1 KGHSH, CDR2 LQKENI. This CDR3 has 15 residues.

Concerning this clone: The same CDR3 arises from other DNA sequences in this sample as well. This chain links TRBV27 with TRBJ1-2, with a weak D call TRBD1 (6 bases). The CDR3 contains 13 residues. Germline V gives CDR1 MNHEY, CDR2 SMNVEV (reference sequence). Trimming stripped 3 bases from V and 3 bases from J, with 8 bases between. Here the CDR3 reads CASSFSGDYGYTF. The CDR3 DNA reads as TGTGCCAGCAGTTTTTCAGGGGACTATGGCTACACCTTC.

This clone was seen just once. In the same sample, other DNA sequences code for this CDR3. This chain uses TRBV9 with TRBJ1-1; tentatively, D is TRBD1 (5 bases). Trimming stripped 0 bases from V and 4 bases from J, with 7 bases between. Germline V CDR1 and CDR2: SGDLS, YYNGEE. This CDR3 comprises 13 residues. CDR3: CASSVGGATEAFF. The CDR3 coding sequence is TGTGCCAGCAGCGTAGGGGGCGCCACTGAAGCTTTCTTT.

This clone was recorded only once. This chain uses TRBV6-5 with TRBJ1-6; no firm D call. Germline CDR1 is MNHEY and CDR2 is SVGAGI. The V end was cut by 0 bases, the J end by 8 bases, with 11 bases between. The CDR3 spans 15 residues. CDR3 sequence reads: CASSYSGEAHSPLHF. Here the CDR3 DNA reads TGTGCCAGCAGTTACTCAGGTGAAGCGCATTCACCCCTCCACTTT.

The J gene is TRBJ2-7, the V gene TRBV2; TRBD1 agrees at 12 bases. V shed 3 bases and J 4 bases; nucleotides not matched to a gene: 4. Germline CDR1 reads SNHLY; CDR2 reads FYNNEI. The CDR3 extends over 15 amino acids. Here the CDR3 reads CASSDWGQGAYEQYF. The CDR3, as DNA: TGTGCCAGCAGTGACTGGGGACAGGGGGCATACGAGCAGTACTTC. Based on the CDR3 plus reference TRBV2 and TRBJ2-7, the full variable domain is EPEVTQTPSHQVTQMGQEVILRCVPISNHLYFYWYRQILGQKVEFLVSFYNNEISEKSEIFDDQFSVERPDGSNFTLKIRSTKLEDSAMYFCASSDWGQGAYEQYFGPGTRLTVT.